This T cell receptor (beta chain) derives from a study of tumor and adjacent non-tumor tissue in lung cancer. The overall study: Stage I to III disease affected about nine men and roughly five women aged about 30 to 85.

The library came from three nested PCR rounds adapted from ARM-PCR protocols. TCRdb re-derived calls from the multiplex PCR reads in MiXCR, one entry per CDR3 protein. This table has 130,000 or so distinct CDR3 sequences, over 65% appearing once. Remarks on this clonotype: A much larger clone sits a single nucleotide away, making a read error possible. Given the absence of the conserved phenylalanine or tryptophan at the CDR3 end, a read error is likely.

This CDR3 spans 13 amino acids. Trimming removed 2 bases at V and 7 bases at J, with 14 bases between. CDR1 is DFQATT, CDR2 SNEGSKA, per germline (reference sequence). No cell sorting was done before RNA was extracted from the tissue. The sequenced sample was lung tumor tissue. This chain links TRBV20-1 with TRBJ1-2; no reliable D call. This receptor was taken from a man aged 25-45 years with non-small cell lung cancer. CDR3 nucleotides: TGCAGTGCTAGAACATATGAGGTCTTTGGCTACACCTAC. It codes for CSARTYEVFGYTY.